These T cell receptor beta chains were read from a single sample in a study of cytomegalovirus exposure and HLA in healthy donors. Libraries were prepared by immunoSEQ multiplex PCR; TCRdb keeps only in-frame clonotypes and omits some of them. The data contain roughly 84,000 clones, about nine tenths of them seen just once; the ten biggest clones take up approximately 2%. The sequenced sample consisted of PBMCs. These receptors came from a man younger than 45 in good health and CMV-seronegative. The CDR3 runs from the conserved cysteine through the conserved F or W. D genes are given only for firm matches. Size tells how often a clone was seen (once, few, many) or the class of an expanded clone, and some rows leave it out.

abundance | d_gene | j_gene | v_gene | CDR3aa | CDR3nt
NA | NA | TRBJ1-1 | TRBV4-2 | CASSPEGRLNTEAFF | TGTGCCAGCAGCCCAGAGGGGCGGTTGAACACTGAAGCTTTCTTT
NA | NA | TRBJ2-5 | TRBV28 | CASSLGGYQETQYF | TGTGCCAGCAGTTTAGGCGGGTACCAAGAGACCCAGTACTTC
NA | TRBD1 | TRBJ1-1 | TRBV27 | CASSPRGNEAFF | TGTGCCAGCAGTCCCAGGGGGAACGAAGCTTTCTTT
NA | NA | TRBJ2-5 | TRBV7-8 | CASSSYSGTQYF | TGTGCCAGCAGCTCGTATAGCGGGACCCAGTACTTC
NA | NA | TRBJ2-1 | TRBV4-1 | CASSQLLSSYNEQFF | TGCGCCAGCAGCCAGCTACTGAGCTCCTACAATGAGCAGTTCTTC
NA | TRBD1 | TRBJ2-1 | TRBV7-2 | CASSKTGNPYYNEQFF | TGTGCCAGCAGCAAGACAGGGAACCCCTATTATAATGAGCAGTTCTTC
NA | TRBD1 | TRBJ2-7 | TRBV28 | CASRYTGDHEQYF | TGTGCCAGCAGATATACAGGGGATCACGAGCAGTACTTC
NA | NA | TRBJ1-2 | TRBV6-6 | CASSPENLSYTF | TGTGCCAGCAGCCCCGAGAACCTGAGCTACACCTTC
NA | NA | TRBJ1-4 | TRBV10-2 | CASRAGDVNEKLFF | TGCGCCAGCAGAGCAGGGGATGTGAATGAAAAACTGTTTTTT
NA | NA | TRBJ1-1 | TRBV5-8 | CASSFRQVNTEAFF | TGTGCCAGCAGCTTCCGACAGGTGAACACTGAAGCTTTCTTT
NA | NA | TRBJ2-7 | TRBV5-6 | CASSLVARKDSYEQYF | TGTGCCAGCAGCTTGGTGGCCAGGAAAGATTCCTACGAGCAGTACTTC
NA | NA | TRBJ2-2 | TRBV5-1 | CASSLASPGYTGELFF | TGCGCCAGCAGCTTGGCTTCCCCAGGGTATACCGGGGAGCTGTTTTTT
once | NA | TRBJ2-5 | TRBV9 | CASSVGEFPGTQYF | TGTGCCAGCAGCGTAGGGGAGTTCCCAGGGACCCAGTACTTC
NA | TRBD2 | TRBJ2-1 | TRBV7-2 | CASSTRASGTRSSYNEQFF | TGTGCCAGCAGCACTCGGGCTAGCGGGACCCGCAGTTCCTACAATGAGCAGTTCTTC
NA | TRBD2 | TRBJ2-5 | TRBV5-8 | CASSPTSWAETQYF | TGTGCCAGCAGCCCGACTAGCTGGGCCGAGACCCAGTACTTC
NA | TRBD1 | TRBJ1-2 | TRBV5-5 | CASSLERTGYGGYTF | TGTGCCAGCAGCTTGGAGAGGACAGGGTATGGAGGCTACACCTTC
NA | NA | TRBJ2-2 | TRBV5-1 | CASSSFGELFF | TGCGCCAGCAGCTCCTTCGGGGAGCTGTTTTTT
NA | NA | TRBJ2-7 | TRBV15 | CATSRVALRGQGEQYF | TGTGCCACCAGCAGAGTGGCTCTACGGGGTCAAGGCGAGCAGTACTTC
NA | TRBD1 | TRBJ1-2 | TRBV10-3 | CAISEWTGTSAGYTF | TGTGCCATCAGTGAATGGACAGGGACGTCCGCCGGCTACACCTTC
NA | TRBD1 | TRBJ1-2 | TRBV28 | CASSVGQAYGYTF | TGTGCCAGCAGTGTTGGACAGGCCTATGGCTACACCTTC
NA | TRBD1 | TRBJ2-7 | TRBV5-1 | CVSSIWTGTVDEQYF | TGCGTCAGCAGCATTTGGACAGGAACAGTCGACGAGCAGTACTTC
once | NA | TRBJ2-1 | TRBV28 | CASSLAGYNEQFF | TGTGCCAGCAGTTTGGCAGGGTACAATGAGCAGTTCTTC
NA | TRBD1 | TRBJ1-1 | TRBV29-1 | CSVKKDRGRSTEAFF | TGCAGCGTAAAAAAAGACAGGGGTCGGAGTACTGAAGCTTTCTTT
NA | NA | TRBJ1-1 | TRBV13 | CASSQRNLYLQGNNTEAFF | TGTGCCAGCAGCCAACGAAACCTATATTTACAGGGTAACAACACTGAAGCTTTCTTT
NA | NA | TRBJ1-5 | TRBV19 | CASRLILSGSNQPQHF | TGTGCCAGTAGACTGATTTTGTCAGGTAGCAATCAGCCCCAGCATTTT
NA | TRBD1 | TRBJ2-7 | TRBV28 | CASRPGQPYEQYF | TGTGCCAGCAGGCCGGGACAGCCCTACGAGCAGTACTTC
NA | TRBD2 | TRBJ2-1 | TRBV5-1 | CASSEGTSGDEQFF | TGCGCCAGCAGCGAGGGGACTAGCGGCGATGAGCAGTTCTTC
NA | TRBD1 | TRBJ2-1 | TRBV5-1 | CASSLTGGVDEQFF | TGCGCCAGCAGCTTGACAGGGGGTGTCGATGAGCAGTTCTTC
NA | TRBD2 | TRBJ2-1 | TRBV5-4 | CASSWNSGGLYNEQFF | TGTGCCAGCAGTTGGAATAGCGGGGGCCTCTACAATGAGCAGTTCTTC
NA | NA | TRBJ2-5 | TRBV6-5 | CASSSTMGQGLETQYF | TGTGCCAGCAGTTCAACGATGGGACAAGGACTAGAGACCCAGTACTTC
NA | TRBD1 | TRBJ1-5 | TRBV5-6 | CASSLSGQNNQPQHF | TGTGCCAGCAGCTTGTCGGGACAGAACAATCAGCCCCAGCATTTT
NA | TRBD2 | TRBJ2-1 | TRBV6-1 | CASSEWGTSAHNEQFF | TGTGCCAGCAGTGAATGGGGGACTAGCGCACACAATGAGCAGTTCTTC
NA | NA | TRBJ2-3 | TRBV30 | CAWSRETIGTQYF | TGTGCCTGGAGTCGTGAGACAATCGGTACGCAGTATTTT
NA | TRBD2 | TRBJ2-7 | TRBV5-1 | CASRPTPGLAGAGQYF | TGCGCCAGCAGACCCACTCCGGGACTAGCGGGAGCTGGGCAGTACTTC
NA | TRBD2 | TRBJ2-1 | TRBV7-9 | CASSFVRTSGGGNEQFF | TGTGCCAGCAGCTTTGTAAGGACTAGCGGGGGCGGCAATGAGCAGTTCTTC
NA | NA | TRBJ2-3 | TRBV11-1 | CASSLDRGYTDTQYF | TGTGCCAGCAGTCTAGATCGGGGATACACAGATACGCAGTATTTT
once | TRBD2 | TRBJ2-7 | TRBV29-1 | CSVVSGSSYEQYF | TGCAGCGTTGTGAGCGGGAGCTCCTACGAGCAGTACTTC
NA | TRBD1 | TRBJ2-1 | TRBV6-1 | CASSAQGDEQFF | TGTGCCAGCAGTGCCCAGGGGGATGAGCAGTTCTTC
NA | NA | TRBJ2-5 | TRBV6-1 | CASRESGTQYF | TGTGCCAGCCGGGAGTCGGGGACCCAGTACTTC
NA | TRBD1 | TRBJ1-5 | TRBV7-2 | CASSLGRTGQPQHF | TGTGCCAGCAGCTTAGGGAGGACAGGTCAGCCCCAGCATTTT
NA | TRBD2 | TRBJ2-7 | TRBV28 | CASSGAGGPSYEQYF | TGTGCCAGCAGTGGAGCGGGAGGGCCGTCCTACGAGCAGTACTTC
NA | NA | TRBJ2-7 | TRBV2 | CASSEGRLELIGEQYF | TGTGCCAGCAGTGAAGGGCGGTTGGAACTAATCGGCGAGCAGTACTTC
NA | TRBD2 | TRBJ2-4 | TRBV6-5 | CASRLAGAKNIQYF | TGTGCCAGCAGACTAGCGGGGGCCAAAAACATTCAGTACTTC
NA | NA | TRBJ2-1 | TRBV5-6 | CASSQTSLEQFF | TGTGCCAGCAGCCAGACTAGTCTTGAGCAGTTCTTC
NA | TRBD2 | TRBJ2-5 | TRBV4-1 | CASSPHPGLAGGRSYQETQYF | TGCGCCAGCAGCCCCCACCCGGGACTAGCGGGAGGGCGATCGTACCAAGAGACCCAGTACTTC
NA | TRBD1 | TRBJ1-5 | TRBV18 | CASSPGQGGQPQHF | TGTGCCAGCTCACCCGGACAGGGGGGTCAGCCCCAGCATTTT
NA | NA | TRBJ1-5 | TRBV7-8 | CASSDYSGINQPQHF | TGTGCCAGCAGCGATTATTCGGGGATAAATCAGCCCCAGCATTTT
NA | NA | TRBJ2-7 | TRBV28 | CASSPGGYYEQYF | TGTGCCAGCAGTCCCGGAGGGTACTACGAGCAGTACTTC
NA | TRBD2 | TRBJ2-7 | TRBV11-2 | CASRQPGASGSYEQYF | TGTGCCAGCAGACAACCGGGGGCTAGCGGGAGTTACGAGCAGTACTTC
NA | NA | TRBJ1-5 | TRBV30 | CAWTGSREEPQHF | TGTGCCTGGACGGGTTCGCGGGAGGAGCCCCAGCATTTT
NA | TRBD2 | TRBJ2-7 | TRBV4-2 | CASSQDRGCLAGKYEQYF | TGTGCCAGCAGCCAAGATAGGGGGTGTCTAGCGGGTAAGTACGAGCAGTACTTC
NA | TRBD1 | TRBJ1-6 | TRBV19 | CASSPTGGYSPLHF | TGTGCCAGTAGTCCGACAGGGGGTTATTCACCCCTCCACTTT
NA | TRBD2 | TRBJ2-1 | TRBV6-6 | CASTGGAGRDYNEQFF | TGTGCCAGCACCGGGGGAGCGGGACGGGACTACAATGAGCAGTTCTTC
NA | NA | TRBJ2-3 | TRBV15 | CATSSRGTDTQYF | TGTGCCACCAGCTCAAGAGGAACAGATACGCAGTATTTT
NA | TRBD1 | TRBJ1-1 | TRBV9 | CASSVSTGQDTEAFF | TGTGCCAGCAGCGTATCGACAGGGCAGGACACTGAAGCTTTCTTT
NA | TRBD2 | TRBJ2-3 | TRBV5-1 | CASSATGGDTDTQYF | TGCGCCAGCAGCGCCACCGGGGGGGACACAGATACGCAGTATTTT
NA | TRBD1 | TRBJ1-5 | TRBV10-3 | CAISEAGQHPNQPQHF | TGTGCCATCAGTGAGGCGGGACAGCACCCCAATCAGCCCCAGCATTTT
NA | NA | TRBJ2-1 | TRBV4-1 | CASSQGGGVEQFF | TGCGCCAGCAGCCAAGGTGGGGGCGTTGAGCAGTTCTTC
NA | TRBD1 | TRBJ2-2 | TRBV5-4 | CASSLGDRVSSEELFF | TGTGCCAGCAGCTTGGGGGACAGGGTATCTTCCGAGGAGCTGTTTTTT